Shown below are 15 T cell receptor beta chains from a single sample sequenced in a study of blood T cell repertoires in COVID-19. Profiling relied on immunoSEQ multiplex PCR, and the TCRdb table lists in-frame clones only, not all of them. The sample contains 80,000 or so clones, over 70% of which appear only once. Sequencing input: peripheral blood. These receptors came from a human donor in a cohort sampled during active COVID-19.

The rearrangement uses TRBV5-6 and TRBJ2-7; 7 bases are shared with TRBD2. Germline values: CDR1 SGHDT, CDR2 YYEEEE. V shed 1 base, J shed 5 bases, and the junction held 12 bases outside the gene matches. The CDR3 covers 16 residues. The CDR3 reads CASSLLLMGGRNEQYF. In DNA form, the CDR3 reads TGTGCCAGCAGCTTGCTACTAATGGGGGGGAGGAACGAGCAGTACTTC.

The V call is TRBV19, the J call TRBJ1-2; D not resolved. This CDR3 has 14 amino acids. The germline V and J ends were trimmed by 3 bases and 2 bases, with 10 bases remaining between them. The germline CDR1 and CDR2 sequences are LNHDA and SQIVND (reference sequence). Here the CDR3 DNA reads TGTGCCAGTAGTATCGGTCAGGTGAACTATGGCTACACCTTC. Translation gives CASSIGQVNYGYTF.

For the CDR3, the DNA is TGCGCCAGCAGCCGTCTGGGAGGGGGGGAGCAGTTCTTC. Residues: CASSRLGGGEQFF. The chain couples TRBV4-1 to TRBJ2-1; weak D call: TRBD2 (7 bases). The V gene lost 4 bases and the J gene lost 10 bases, with 14 bases spanning the gap. CDR3 length: 13 amino acids. The germline V gene has CDR1 MGHRA and CDR2 YSYEKL.

The CDR3 region is CASSQAAADGEQFF. The CDR3 DNA follows: TGTGCCAGCAGCCAAGCCGCCGCTGACGGGGAGCAGTTCTTC. The rearrangement joins TRBV3-1 (or the pseudogene TRBV3-2) to TRBJ2-1; D uncertain. The CDR3 runs 14 residues. V shed 1 base and J shed 10 bases, with 14 bases lying between them. Germline V lookup: CDR1 LGHDT, CDR2 YNNKEL (reference sequence).

The CDR3 region is CASSEGGGKNIQYF. The CDR3 nucleotides read TGCGCCAGCAGTGAAGGAGGTGGCAAAAACATTCAGTACTTC. The chain recombines TRBV10-1 with TRBJ2-4, with D possibly being TRBD2 (5 bases). The germline V gene encodes CDR1 WNHNN and CDR2 SYGVQD (reference sequence). This CDR3 has 14 residues. V was trimmed by 3 bases and J by 3 bases, leaving 9 bases between them.

Only one count was recorded for this clone. The rearrangement uses TRBV5-5 and TRBJ2-7; 10 nucleotides match TRBD2. Germline V gene lookup returns CDR1 SGHKS and CDR2 YYEKEE (reference sequence). J lost 1 base, V lost 1 base, and 2 bases had no gene match. The CDR3 runs 15 residues. The CDR3 here is CASSLTSGVSYEQYF. In nucleotides, the CDR3 is TGTGCCAGCAGCTTGACTAGCGGGGTTTCCTACGAGCAGTACTTC.

This clone has only a few counts. The chain couples TRBV18 to TRBJ2-7; D might be TRBD1 (5 bases). The CDR3 spans 11 residues. CDR1 is KGHSH and CDR2 is LQKENI in the germline V gene. V lost 1 base and J 7 bases, leaving 5 bases between the germline ends. CDR3 loop: CASSPQGEQYF. The CDR3 DNA is TGTGCCAGCTCACCACAGGGGGAGCAGTACTTC.

The chain recombines TRBV5-6 with TRBJ1-2; maybe TRBD1 (6 bases). The CDR3 spans 15 residues. Between the trimmed V and J ends, which lost 0 bases and 4 bases, there was a span of 13 bases. Germline CDR1 and CDR2: SGHDT and YYEEEE. In nucleotides, the CDR3 is TGTGCCAGCAGCTTGGTCGGGGGGGCGAGCTATGGCTACACCTTC. Amino acids: CASSLVGGASYGYTF.

This clone has just one count. This chain joins TRBV19 and TRBJ2-3; 10 nucleotides align to TRBD1. Germline V gene sequence: CDR1 LNHDA, CDR2 SQIVND (reference sequence). V lost 6 bases to trimming and J lost 3 bases; unmatched junction nucleotides: 0. The CDR3 spans 13 residues. CDR3 sequence: CASRDRGTDTQYF. As DNA, the CDR3 is TGTGCCAGTAGGGACAGGGGGACAGATACGCAGTATTTT.

This clone was detected once. The CDR3 DNA follows: TGTGCCATCCAACAGGGTGTAACTGGAAACACCATATATTTT. Protein: CAIQQGVTGNTIYF. The chain links TRBV10-3 to TRBJ1-3, with D possibly TRBD1 on 6 matching bases. Trimming left V 8 bases short and J 2 bases short, with 13 bases between. CDR1 is ENHRY, CDR2 SYGVKD, per germline. The CDR3 totals 14 residues.

In this sample, this clone turned up once. The rearrangement links TRBV7-8 to TRBJ1-3; 7 bases are shared with TRBD1. With V trimmed by 3 bases and J by 2 bases, 10 bases remained unmatched. The CDR3 has 17 residues. Germline V lookup: CDR1 SGHVS, CDR2 FQNEAQ. CDR3 protein: CASSFIQGNLPGNTIYF. The CDR3 DNA reads as TGTGCCAGCAGCTTCATACAGGGGAACTTGCCTGGAAACACCATATATTTT.

This clone was recorded only once. The rearrangement links TRBV2 to TRBJ1-2; D unclear. Trimming removed 3 bases at V and 2 bases at J, with 7 bases between. CDR3 length: 13 amino acids. Per the germline V gene, CDR1 is SNHLY and CDR2 is FYNNEI. The CDR3 coding sequence is TGTGCCAGCAGTGAGCCACAGAACTATGGCTACACCTTC. Its translation is CASSEPQNYGYTF.

V gene TRBV9 combines with J gene TRBJ2-1; D is perhaps TRBD1 (6 bases). The germline V gene encodes CDR1 SGDLS and CDR2 YYNGEE. Trimming removed 0 bases at V and 9 bases at J, with 13 bases between. This CDR3 has 14 amino acids. The CDR3, as DNA: TGTGCCAGCAGCGTAGCTACAGGGATTGGTGAGCAGTTCTTC. It encodes CASSVATGIGEQFF.

The chain carries TRBV11-2 and TRBJ1-2; D not resolved. In germline, CDR1 is SGHAT, CDR2 FQNNGV. The CDR3 length is 14 residues. Deletions cut 0 bases from V and 6 bases from J, with 11 bases between. In DNA form, the CDR3 reads TGTGCCAGCAGCTTAGATTATGGAGAGGATGGCTACACCTTC. It encodes CASSLDYGEDGYTF.

This chain connects TRBV19 to TRBJ1-3; D unresolved. The germline V gene encodes CDR1 LNHDA and CDR2 SQIVND (reference sequence). V was shortened by 7 bases and J by 1 base, with 8 bases between the two germline ends. The CDR3 covers 13 residues. In DNA form, the CDR3 reads TGTGCCAGTAAATTTTATTCTGGAAACACCATATATTTT. It is translated as CASKFYSGNTIYF.